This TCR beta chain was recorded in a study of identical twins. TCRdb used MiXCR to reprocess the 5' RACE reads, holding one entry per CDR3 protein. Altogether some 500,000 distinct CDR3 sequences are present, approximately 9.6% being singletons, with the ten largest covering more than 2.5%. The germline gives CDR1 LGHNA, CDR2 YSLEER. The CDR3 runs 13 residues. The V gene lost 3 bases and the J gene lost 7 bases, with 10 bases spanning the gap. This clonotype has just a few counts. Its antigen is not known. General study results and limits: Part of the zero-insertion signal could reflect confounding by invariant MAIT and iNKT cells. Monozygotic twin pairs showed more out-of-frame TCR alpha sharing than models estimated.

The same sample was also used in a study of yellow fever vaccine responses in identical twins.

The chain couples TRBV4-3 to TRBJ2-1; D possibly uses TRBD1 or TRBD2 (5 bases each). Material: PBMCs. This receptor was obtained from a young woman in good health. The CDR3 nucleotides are TGCGCCAGCAGCCAGGGGGAGTGGAATGAGCAGTTCTTC. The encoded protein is CASSQGEWNEQFF.